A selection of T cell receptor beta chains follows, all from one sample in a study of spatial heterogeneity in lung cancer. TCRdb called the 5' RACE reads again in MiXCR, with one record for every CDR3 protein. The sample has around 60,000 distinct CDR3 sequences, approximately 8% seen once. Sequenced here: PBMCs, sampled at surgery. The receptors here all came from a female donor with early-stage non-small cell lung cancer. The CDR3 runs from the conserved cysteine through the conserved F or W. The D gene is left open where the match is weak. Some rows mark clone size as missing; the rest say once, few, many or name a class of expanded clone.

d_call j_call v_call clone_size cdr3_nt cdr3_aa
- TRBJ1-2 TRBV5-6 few TGTGCCAGCAGCGAGACCCGTAACTATGGCTACACCTTC CASSETRNYGYTF
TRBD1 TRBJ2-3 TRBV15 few TGTGCCACCAGGCCGGACAGGGCTGGACCAGGCATGGATTACTTACTTGCAGATACGCAGTATTTT CATRPDRAGPGMDYLLADTQYF
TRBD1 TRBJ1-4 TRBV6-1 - TGTGCCAGCATTAGGGACAGGGGAGGTGAAAAACTGTTTTTT CASIRDRGGEKLFF
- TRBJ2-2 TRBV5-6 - TGTGCCAGCAGCTTGTTGGGCAGAGGCGAGGAGCTGTTTTTT CASSLLGRGEELFF
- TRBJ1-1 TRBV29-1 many TGCAGCGTTGAAGAGGGCGGCATGAACACTGAAGCTTTCTTT CSVEEGGMNTEAFF
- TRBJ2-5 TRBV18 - TGTGCCAGCTCACCGGACGCAGGGCGAGAGACCCAGTACTTC CASSPDAGRETQYF
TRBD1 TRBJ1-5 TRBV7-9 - TGTGCCAGCAGCTTCGTAGTTGGGACAGAAGGCAATCAGCCCCAGCATTTT CASSFVVGTEGNQPQHF
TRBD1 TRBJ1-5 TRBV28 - TGTGCCAGCAGTGGATGGACAGGGGAGGCCAATCAGCCCCAGCATTTT CASSGWTGEANQPQHF
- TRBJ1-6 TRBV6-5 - TGTGCCAGCAGTTACGTCTCAGGTTTCTATAATTCACCCCTCCACTTT CASSYVSGFYNSPLHF
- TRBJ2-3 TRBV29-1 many TGCAGCGTTCGCCGCCGGGCAGCATCTAGCACAGATACGCAGTATTTT CSVRRRAASSTDTQYF
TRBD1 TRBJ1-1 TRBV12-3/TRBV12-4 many TGTGCCAGCAGTTTACAGGGGGCGAACACTGAAGCTTTCTTT CASSLQGANTEAFF
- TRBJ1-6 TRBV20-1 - TGCAGTGCTAGTCCCTACGGATCCTATAATTCACCCCTCCACTTT CSASPYGSYNSPLHF
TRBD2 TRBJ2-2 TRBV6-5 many TGTGCCAGCAGTAGCGGGGGGGCCCCCACCGGGGAGCTGTTTTTT CASSSGGAPTGELFF
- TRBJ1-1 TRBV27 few TGTGCCAGCAGTCCCTGGGCCCCGGGCTCCGCTGGGCCGGGAGCTTTCTTT CASSPWAPGSAGPGAFF
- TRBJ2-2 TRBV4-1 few TGCGCCAGCAGCCAAGAACGCATTGGCACCGGGGAGCTGTTTTTT CASSQERIGTGELFF
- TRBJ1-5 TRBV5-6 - TGTGCCAGCAGCTTGTCGGGGGGGCAACAGCCCCAGCATTTT CASSLSGGQQPQHF
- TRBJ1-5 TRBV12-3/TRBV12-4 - TGTGCCAGCAGCCGTCGAGGGGGAAACAGCAATCAGCCCCAGCATTTT CASSRRGGNSNQPQHF
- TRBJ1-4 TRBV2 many TGTGCCAGCGGGGGACGGGACGCGGGTGAAAAACTGTTTTTT CASGGRDAGEKLFF
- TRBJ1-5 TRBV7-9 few TGTGCCAGCAGCTTACAGGGCGAGGGGAGCAATCAGCCCCAGCATTTT CASSLQGEGSNQPQHF
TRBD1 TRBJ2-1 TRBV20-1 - TGCAGTGCTCTACAGGGGAGAGGTTACAATGAGCAGTTCTTC CSALQGRGYNEQFF
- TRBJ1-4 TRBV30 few TGTGCCTGGACCGCCGGGGGGCTTAGTGAAAAACTGTTTTTT CAWTAGGLSEKLFF
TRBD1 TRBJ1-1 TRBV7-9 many TGTGCCAGCAGTCCGGGACAGGTGAACACTGAAGCTTTCTTT CASSPGQVNTEAFF
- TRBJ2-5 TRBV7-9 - TGTGCCAGCAGCTTTGACCTGACGAGGGGGACCCAGTACTTC CASSFDLTRGTQYF
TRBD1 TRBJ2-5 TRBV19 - TGTGCCAGTAGTGGGACAGAGCAAGAGACCCAGTACTTC CASSGTEQETQYF
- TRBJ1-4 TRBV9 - TGTGCCAGCAGCAGGGGCGCGGGTAATGAAAAACTGTTTTTT CASSRGAGNEKLFF
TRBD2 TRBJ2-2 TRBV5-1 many TGCGCCAGCAGCTTGGCTAGCGGGAGGGTCACCGGGGAGCTGTTTTTT CASSLASGRVTGELFF
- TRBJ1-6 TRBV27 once TGTGCCAGCAGTTTAGGGACATATATTGAAAATTCACCCCTCCACTTT CASSLGTYIENSPLHF
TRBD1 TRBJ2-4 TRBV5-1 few TGCGCCAGCACCCCAGGACAGGGGGACATTCAGTACTTC CASTPGQGDIQYF
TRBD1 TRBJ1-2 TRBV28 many TGTGCCAGCAGTCCCGGGACAGGGGGAGACTATGGCTACACCTTC CASSPGTGGDYGYTF
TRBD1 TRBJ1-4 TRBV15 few TGTGCCACCAGCAGAGGCAGGGGGCGTGATGAAAAACTGTTTTTT CATSRGRGRDEKLFF
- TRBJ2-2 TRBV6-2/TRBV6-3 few TGTGCCAGCAGCCTACAGGGTAGCTCCGGGGAGCTGTTTTTT CASSLQGSSGELFF
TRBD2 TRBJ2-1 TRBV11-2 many TGTGCCAGCACCGTGGGACTAGCGGGGAGAACTACGGTCTACAATGAGCAGTTCTTC CASTVGLAGRTTVYNEQFF
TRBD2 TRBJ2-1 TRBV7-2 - TGTGCCAGCAGCTTACGACTAGCGGGGAGCCCACCGTTCTTC CASSLRLAGSPPFF
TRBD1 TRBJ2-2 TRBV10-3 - TGTGCCATCAGTGAGTCTGGGGGACAGGTTCGAGACGGGGAGCTGTTTTTT CAISESGGQVRDGELFF
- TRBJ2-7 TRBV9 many TGTGCCAGCAGCGTAGAAGGCCCAGACGAGCAGTACTTC CASSVEGPDEQYF
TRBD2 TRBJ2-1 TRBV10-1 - TGCGCCAGCAGTGACATTGCGGGAGTGGTGGGCAATGAGCAGTTCTTC CASSDIAGVVGNEQFF
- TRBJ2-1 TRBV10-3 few TGTGCCATCAGTGAGTCGAGTTCTGGGGGCTACAATGAGCAGTTCTTC CAISESSSGGYNEQFF
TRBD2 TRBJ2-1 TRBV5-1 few TGCGCCAGCCAACTAGCGGGGGGAGATGAGCAGTTCTTC CASQLAGGDEQFF
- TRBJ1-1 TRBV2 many TGTGCCAGCAGTGTTGTAGAGAACACTGAAGCTTTCTTT CASSVVENTEAFF
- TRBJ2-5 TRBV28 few TGTGCCAGCAGTTTTCTACAGAAAGAGACCCAGTACTTC CASSFLQKETQYF
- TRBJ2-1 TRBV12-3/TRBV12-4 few TGTGCCAGCAGACTCTCGGGGGCGCATCCTGAGCAGTTCTTC CASRLSGAHPEQFF
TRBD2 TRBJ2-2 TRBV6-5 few TGTGCCAGCAGCCTTCCCCCGGGAGCGGGGGCGAAGCTGTTTTTT CASSLPPGAGAKLFF
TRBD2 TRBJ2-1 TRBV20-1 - TGCAGCTTGAGATTTAGCGGGACTTACAATGAGCAGTTCTTC CSLRFSGTYNEQFF
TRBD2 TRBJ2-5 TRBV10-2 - TGCGCCAGCAGTGAGTCCAGTTTTGCGGGAGTGGAGACCCAGTACTTC CASSESSFAGVETQYF
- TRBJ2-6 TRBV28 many TGTGCCAGCAACATCCGGGACCGAAGAGCCTCTGGGGCCAACGTCCTGACTTTC CASNIRDRRASGANVLTF
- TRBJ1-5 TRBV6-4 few TGTGCCAGCAGTGACCCGCTCGGGGTTAGCAATCAGCCCCAGCATTTT CASSDPLGVSNQPQHF
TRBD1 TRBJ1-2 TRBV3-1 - TGTGCCAGCAGCCAAGCCCCTACAGGGGCTACTAACTATGGCTACACCTTC CASSQAPTGATNYGYTF
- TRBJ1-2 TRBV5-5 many TGTGCCAGCAGCTTGTCGTGGGGTGACAACGGCTACACCTTC CASSLSWGDNGYTF
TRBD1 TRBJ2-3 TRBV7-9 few TGTGCCAGCAGCCAAATGTCGGGACAGGGGGCAGGGTATACGCAGTATTTT CASSQMSGQGAGYTQYF
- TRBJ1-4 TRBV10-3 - TGTGCCATCAGTGAGTCGAGAAAGGCAGGTGAAAAACTGTTTTTT CAISESRKAGEKLFF
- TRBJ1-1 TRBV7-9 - TGTGCCAGCACTCGGACGGTGAACACTGAAGCTTTCTTT CASTRTVNTEAFF
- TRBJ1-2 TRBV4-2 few TGTGCCAGCGCTGTTGGACAGTACCCTGGAACGGGCGGCTACACCTTC CASAVGQYPGTGGYTF
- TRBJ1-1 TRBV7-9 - TGTGCCAGCAGCTTAGAATGGGAGAACACTGAAGCTTTCTTT CASSLEWENTEAFF
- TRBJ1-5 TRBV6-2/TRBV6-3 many TGTGCCAGCAGTTCTTCATCCGGGAACCTCAATCAGCCCCAGCATTTT CASSSSSGNLNQPQHF